The following is a T cell receptor (beta chain) sequence with its context. Its antigen is still unknown. Mismatch with germline at one junction end may stem from a read error. The data belong to a study of vaccination and CD4 T cells after COVID-19. The overall study: Each enrolled participant received a two-dose regimen of either BNT162b2 or mRNA-1273 vaccine.

The time point was: late sampling 161 to 241 days after vaccination in a few convalescent patients. Treatment noted: roughly ten-day PBMC culture with coronavirus spike peptide pools or control peptides (ViraFEST assay). About 2 million PBMCs were grown per well alongside roughly 10 IU/ml IL-2 and roughly 10 ug/ml peptide pools. At the Johns Hopkins FTIC core, DNA taken from cultured CD4+ T cells was sequenced by way of the Oncomine TCR Beta short-read assay. TCRdb fed the PCR reads into MiXCR, producing one record per CDR3 protein. The table includes 20,000 to 25,000 distinct CDR3 sequences, around a third detected once. The CDR3 totals 14 residues. Germline V gives CDR1 MGHDK, CDR2 SYGVNS.

The receptor was derived from a human donor who had recovered from COVID-19. The chain carries TRBV25-1 and TRBJ2-1; the D is unclear. The material sequenced was CD4+ T cells from blood, cultured in vitro, taken about 7 months after SARS-CoV-2 vaccination. The DNA for the CDR3 is TGTGCCAGCACCTCGAACTACCAGTACAGTGAGCAGTTCTTC. It encodes CASTSNYQYSEQFF.